This T cell receptor (beta chain) was documented in a study of T-cell reconstitution after alpha-beta-depleted transplantation in children. This CDR3 has 15 residues. In germline, CDR1 is SGDLS, CDR2 YYNGEE. V lost 0 bases and J 3 bases, leaving 12 bases between the germline ends. Molecular barcoding with unique molecular identifiers was used for the TCRbeta library. One entry per CDR3 protein, called by TCRdb with MiXCR from the PCR reads. The sample lists about 610,000 distinct CDR3 sequences; over 9.5% were seen once. This specimen consisted of PBMCs from the stem cell graft donor, obtained from the stem cell graft. The receptor comes from a human donor who donated a stem cell graft to a child with acute myeloid leukemia. J is TRBJ2-5 and V is TRBV9, with D uncertain. The DNA of the CDR3 is TGTGCCAGCAGCGTAGCAGGCCTGGAGAAAGAGACCCAGTACTTC. It is translated as CASSVAGLEKETQYF.